What follows is one T cell receptor (beta chain) and its context. Its antigen has not been determined. The sample holds no much larger clone one base away, and base qualities are not on file. Systemically healthy Caucasian individuals from Russia, approximately 39 in total and aged about 6 to 90 years, were included as donors. Around 10 milliliters of peripheral blood were collected from each donor into EDTA-treated Vacutainer tubes. PBMCs were isolated by Ficoll-Paque density-gradient centrifugation, with at least 6 million obtained per sample. Trizol reagent was used to extract total RNA from PBMCs, with at least 5.5 micrograms per sample. For every donor, an aliquot of PBMCs went through flow cytometry to measure the percentages of naive CD45RAhigh/CD27high T cells. The data were taken from a study of blood T cells in healthy people across ages (dated by TCRdb to the mid-2010s). Study-level background: In model experiments, roughly one uniquely barcoded TCR beta cDNA molecule per two T cells was captured by template switching. Age-related changes in TCR beta repertoire diversity were measured in the study by deep sequencing normalized with unique cDNA molecular identifiers. Donors of different ages were randomly distributed across sequencing lanes to avoid experimental bias. Two additional independent replicas of 1 million unique cDNA reads from the same blood draw were analyzed for two donors (one aged 18 to 30 and one aged 80 or older). The donors were split into four age groups: young (average about 16 years), middle-aged (39), aged (more than 55) and long-lived (over 75). The investigation overall reported the following: Because the CMV infection status of the donors was unknown, age-related changes in expanded clonotypes may potentially have been confounded. There was a strong correlation between observed TCR beta diversity and the percentage of naive T cells measured by flow cytometry. Observed TCR beta diversity per million T cells fell roughly linearly with age, and a significant reduction was already apparent by age around 40. Compared with the aged group, more naive CD4+ T cells, fewer expanded clones and increased TCR diversity were shown by the long-lived group, suggesting age selection. Bulk unsorted PBMC profiling prevented conclusive comparison of naive and antigen-experienced compartments. Estimates of total diversity based on one million sequenced T cells were regarded as lower bounds and as underestimates.

V is shortened by 6 bases, J by 7 bases, and the region joining them spans 16 bases. The CDR3, cysteine through phenylalanine, is 13 amino acids long. The DNA shown is the 39-base CDR3, in frame from base 1. CDR1 DFQATT and CDR2 SNEGSKA are derived from the germline V gene (reference sequence). The library was prepared using 5' RACE. A second roughly 7 to 12 cycle PCR used a sample-barcoded 5' primer and a J-beta primer mix. Each TCR beta cDNA molecule received a unique molecular identifier from a template-switch 5' adaptor carrying 12 random nucleotides. Each sample yielded at least 3 million CDR3-containing paired-end reads. All of the RNA was converted into first-strand cDNA using the Mint cDNA synthesis kit, with a TRBC-specific oligonucleotide serving as the primer. Following uracil-DNA glycosylase treatment, all cDNA underwent a first 18-cycle PCR with the universal primers M1SS and BC2_uni_R. The study's own analysis went as follows. Normalization of each sample was performed by random selection of 1 million high-quality reads, each carrying a distinct molecular identifier. Instead of being binned into consensus sequences, reads that shared molecular identifiers were thrown out. MiTCR, with a Q25 quality threshold and the strictest error-elimination algorithm, was used for CDR3 identification, clonotype clustering and error correction. A nonparametric unseen species model with Euler transformation was used to estimate a lower bound on total TCR beta diversity. The public reads were quality trimmed at Q25 with fastp and then assembled into clones with MiXCR by TCRdb, keeping productive beta chains. One record per CDR3 amino acid sequence lists the most common genes and DNA. The V and J calls and clone size come from TCRdb's table, not from the authors' own analysis. This sample gives 1.5 million to 2 million distinct CDR3 sequences in total; around 40% of them show up just once. The ten biggest clones cover roughly 23% of the sample.

Sequenced input: blood. The rearranged segments are TRBV20-1 and TRBJ2-1; TRBD2 is a possible D gene, resting on 8 matching bases. The clonotype comes from a human donor in good health. The DNA sequence reads TGCAGTGCCAGGGGGACTAGGATTAATGAGCAGTTCTTC. It is translated as CSARGTRINEQFF.